The 28 T cell receptor beta chains reported below all come from one sample, sequenced in a study of OX40 agonist ivuxolimab in advanced cancers. Clones were sequenced by immunoSEQ multiplex PCR, and TCRdb holds only the in-frame ones, with some missing. The sample contains around 47,000 clones, roughly nine tenths of which appear only once. The sample here was CD4+ or CD8+ T cells sorted from blood, taken in a trial of the OX40 agonist ivuxolimab. Receptors were obtained from an adult with an advanced solid tumor such as melanoma, head and neck, liver or kidney cancer.

The V and J genes are TRBV2 and TRBJ1-2, with D possibly TRBD1 on 5 matching bases. This CDR3 comprises 14 residues. Deletions cut 5 bases from V and 2 bases from J, with 12 bases between. CDR1 and CDR2 from the germline V gene are SNHLY and FYNNEI. CDR3 DNA sequence: TGTGCCAGCAGTCCCACGGACACAAACTATGGCTACACCTTC. This gives the protein CASSPTDTNYGYTF.

The V call is TRBV4-1, the J call TRBJ1-2; the D is unclear. This CDR3 has 16 residues. Germline CDR1 and CDR2: MGHRA and YSYEKL. V lost 4 bases to trimming and J lost 3 bases, with 18 bases between them. The CDR3 sequence: CASSPSTRSRYYGYTF. DNA of the CDR3: TGCGCCAGCAGCCCGTCCACGAGGAGTCGTTACTATGGCTACACCTTC.

The table lists this clone with a count of one. The chain joins TRBV6-1 to TRBJ2-3; 7 bases are shared with TRBD1. The CDR3 contains 16 residues. Germline-derived CDR1 and CDR2 are MNHNS and SASEGT. V shed 4 bases, J shed 1 base, and the junction held 8 bases outside the gene matches. The CDR3 here is CASSVRQGPGTDTQYF. CDR3 nucleotides: TGTGCCAGCAGTGTCCGACAGGGCCCAGGCACAGATACGCAGTATTTT.

This chain connects TRBV5-5 to TRBJ2-7, with D unresolved. This CDR3 has 14 amino acids. Trimming removed 0 bases at V and 5 bases at J, with 12 bases between. Per germline, CDR1 SGHKS and CDR2 YYEKEE (reference sequence). The CDR3 loop reads CASSLANRIHEQYF. The CDR3 nucleotides are TGTGCCAGCAGCTTGGCCAATAGGATCCACGAGCAGTACTTC.

The V and J genes are TRBV29-1 and TRBJ2-1; TRBD1 matches at 10 bases. This CDR3 is built from 20 residues. V lost 6 bases, J lost 0 bases, and 20 bases stayed unmatched. Germline CDR1 is SQVTM and CDR2 is ANQGSEA. CDR3 in amino acids: CSVTGVGQGDRASSYNEQFF. CDR3 DNA: TGCAGCGTGACGGGGGTAGGACAGGGGGACCGGGCCAGCTCCTACAATGAGCAGTTCTTC.

The rearrangement uses TRBV19 and TRBJ1-4; the match to TRBD1 covers 12 bases. CDR1 is LNHDA and CDR2 is SQIVND in the germline V gene (reference sequence). Trimming at V came to 9 bases and at J to 8 bases, leaving 10 bases not matched to a gene. There are 15 residues in the CDR3. This CDR3 is CASVLGTGGAEKLFF. Here the CDR3 DNA reads TGTGCCAGCGTCCTCGGGACAGGGGGCGCGGAAAAACTGTTTTTT.

The rearrangement links TRBV19 to TRBJ2-1; D remains unclear. The CDR3 extends over 14 amino acids. The germline gives CDR1 LNHDA, CDR2 SQIVND (reference sequence). The ends were cut back, 5 bases at V and 4 bases at J, with 12 bases in the middle. For the CDR3, the DNA is TGTGCCAGTAGTTACGTGGCGGATTACAATGAGCAGTTCTTC. Its translation is CASSYVADYNEQFF.

The V and J genes are TRBV9 and TRBJ2-3; D uncertain. CDR1 and CDR2 (germline): SGDLS, YYNGEE. The CDR3 has 12 residues. V lost 3 bases, J lost 0 bases, and 2 bases lay in between. CDR3 DNA: TGTGCCAGCAGCGCCAGCACAGATACGCAGTATTTT. It translates to CASSASTDTQYF.

This chain joins TRBV19 and TRBJ2-1; D call uncertain. Germline loops: CDR1 LNHDA, CDR2 SQIVND (reference sequence). V shed 4 bases and J shed 0 bases, with 7 bases lying between them. The length of the CDR3 is 14 residues. The DNA of the CDR3 is TGTGCCAGTAGTAGCTCCAGCTCCTACAATGAGCAGTTCTTC. Protein: CASSSSSSYNEQFF.

V gene TRBV7-9 combines with J gene TRBJ2-5; D gene unclear. The CDR3 runs 13 residues. Germline V gives CDR1 SEHNR, CDR2 FQNEAQ (reference sequence). V shed 7 bases and J shed 2 bases, with 11 bases lying between them. CDR3 residues: CASTTILQETQYF. CDR3 DNA sequence: TGTGCCAGCACCACTATCCTACAAGAGACCCAGTACTTC.

The J gene is TRBJ2-7, the V gene TRBV5-1; 7 bases are shared with TRBD1. With 3 bases clipped from V and 3 bases from J, the junction kept 3 bases outside the gene matches. This CDR3 is built from 13 residues. Germline values: CDR1 SGHRS, CDR2 YFSETQ. CDR3 in amino acids: CASSWDSYYEQYF. The CDR3 nucleotides read TGCGCCAGCAGCTGGGACAGCTACTACGAGCAGTACTTC. Variable domain in full (rest from reference TRBV5-1 and TRBJ2-7): KAGVTQTPRYLIKTRGQQVTLSCSPISGHRSVSWYQQTPGQGLQFLFEYFSETQRNKGNFPGRFSGRQFSNSRSEMNVSTLELGDSALYLCASSWDSYYEQYFGPGTRLTVT.

For this clone: The same CDR3 also results from other DNA sequences found in this sample. The chain couples TRBV7-2 to TRBJ2-4; possibly TRBD2 for D (6 bases). Trimming took off 5 bases at V and 3 bases at J, with 8 bases between the two ends. Germline V lookup: CDR1 SGHTA, CDR2 FQGNSA. The CDR3 runs to 13 residues. The CDR3 nucleotides read TGTGCCAGCAGCCCCGGGGGCAAAAACATTCAGTACTTC. Amino acids: CASSPGGKNIQYF.

This clone has only a few counts. The rearrangement uses TRBV10-3 and TRBJ2-7, with TRBD2 as a possible D gene (6 bases). The CDR3 is 16 amino acids. The V end lost 4 bases, the J end lost 0 bases, and 16 bases lay between the germline ends. Germline-derived CDR1 and CDR2 are ENHRY and SYGVKD. This CDR3 is CAISGDEVGGSYEQYF. The CDR3 DNA is TGTGCCATCAGTGGGGACGAAGTGGGGGGCTCCTACGAGCAGTACTTC.

This chain links TRBV5-1 with TRBJ2-7, with 9 bases that match TRBD2. After removal of 4 bases from V and 6 bases from J, the junction contained 11 bases not matched to a gene. From germline, CDR1 is SGHRS and CDR2 YFSETQ. This CDR3 has 15 amino acids. The CDR3 bases are TGCGCCAGCAGCCCGGGGGAGCGGGGGGCTACCGAGCAGTACTTC. Translating gives CASSPGERGATEQYF. The full variable domain, completed using reference TRBV5-1 and TRBJ2-7, is KAGVTQTPRYLIKTRGQQVTLSCSPISGHRSVSWYQQTPGQGLQFLFEYFSETQRNKGNFPGRFSGRQFSNSRSEMNVSTLELGDSALYLCASSPGERGATEQYFGPGTRLTVT.

The rearrangement joins TRBV7-9 to TRBJ1-5; D uncertain. The ends were cut back, 5 bases at V and 1 base at J, with 9 bases in the middle. The CDR3 is 14 amino acids. From germline, CDR1 is SEHNR and CDR2 FQNEAQ (reference sequence). CDR3 protein: CASSLERSNQPQHF. The CDR3 DNA is TGTGCCAGCAGCCTCGAACGGAGCAATCAGCCCCAGCATTTT.

J is TRBJ2-1 and V is TRBV7-6, with D tentatively TRBD1 (5 bases). V was trimmed by 0 bases and J by 7 bases, leaving 16 bases between them. Per germline, CDR1 SGHVS and CDR2 FNYEAQ. The CDR3 is made up of 16 amino acids. The CDR3 protein is CASSLAQGVSQNEQFF. CDR3 in DNA: TGTGCCAGCAGCTTAGCGCAAGGGGTTTCCCAGAATGAGCAGTTCTTC. Together with reference TRBV7-6 and TRBJ2-1, the CDR3 gives the full variable domain: GAGVSQSPRYKVTKRGQDVALRCDPISGHVSLYWYRQALGQGPEFLTYFNYEAQQDKSGLPNDRFSAERPEGSISTLTIQRTEQRDSAMYRCASSLAQGVSQNEQFFGPGTRLTVL.

The chain is built from TRBV27 and TRBJ2-7, with 10 bases fitting TRBD1. CDR3 length equals 16 residues. Germline V lookup: CDR1 MNHEY, CDR2 SMNVEV (reference sequence). J lost 3 bases, V lost 3 bases, and 8 bases had no gene match. CDR3 residues: CASSFIQGQGFYEQYF. The DNA of the CDR3 is TGTGCCAGCAGTTTTATACAGGGACAGGGGTTCTACGAGCAGTACTTC.

The V gene is TRBV4-3, the J gene TRBJ2-7, with 8 bases identical to TRBD1. J lost 3 bases, V lost 1 base, and 5 bases had no gene match. The CDR3 consists of 15 residues. From germline, CDR1 is LGHNA and CDR2 YSLEER. DNA of the CDR3: TGCGCCAGCAGCCAAGGGGCAGGGGGCCACTACGAGCAGTACTTC. Its protein is CASSQGAGGHYEQYF.

The genes are TRBV11-2 and TRBJ2-1, with D tentatively TRBD1 or TRBD2 (5 bases each). CDR3 length equals 14 residues. In germline, CDR1 is SGHAT, CDR2 FQNNGV. V was shortened by 0 bases and J by 10 bases, with 13 bases between the two germline ends. CDR3 nucleotide sequence: TGTGCCAGCAGCTTAGATTTTGAACGGGACGAGCAGTTCTTC. It specifies CASSLDFERDEQFF.

The genes are TRBV7-2 and TRBJ2-7; D possibly corresponds to TRBD2 (6 bases). The V gene lost 5 bases and the J gene lost 2 bases, with 16 bases spanning the gap. Germline V CDR1 and CDR2: SGHTA, FQGNSA. This CDR3 is built from 15 residues. CDR3 amino acids: CASSLRGDRTYEQYF. CDR3 nucleotide sequence: TGTGCCAGCAGCCTGCGCGGGGACCGAACCTACGAGCAGTACTTC.

The genes are TRBV9 and TRBJ2-2; D ambiguous. This CDR3 has 12 amino acids. Germline-derived CDR1 and CDR2 are SGDLS and YYNGEE. V dropped 3 bases and J dropped 1 base, with 1 base sitting between them. Written as DNA, the CDR3 is TGTGCCAGCAGCGAGAACACCGGGGAGCTGTTTTTT. Its protein product is CASSENTGELFF.

CDR3 protein: CASSLAGSGTSTDTQYF. DNA for the CDR3: TGTGCCAGCAGCTTAGCGGGAAGCGGAACTAGCACAGATACGCAGTATTTT. The chain recombines TRBV11-2 with TRBJ2-3; D possibly corresponds to TRBD2 (5 bases). The germline V gene has CDR1 SGHAT and CDR2 FQNNGV. Trimming took off 1 base at V and 0 bases at J, with 14 bases between the two ends. CDR3 length: 17 amino acids.

The chain joins TRBV2 to TRBJ1-3; perhaps TRBD1 as D (5 bases). CDR1 is SNHLY and CDR2 is FYNNEI in the germline V gene. V lost 7 bases and J 4 bases, leaving 23 bases between the germline ends. The CDR3 extends over 17 amino acids. The chain's CDR3 is CASNPTGGGTLGNTIYF. CDR3 nucleotides: TGTGCCAGCAATCCAACGGGGGGGGGAACGTTGGGAAACACCATATATTTT.

The chain carries TRBV2 and TRBJ2-1; 10 nucleotides line up with TRBD2. Germline trimming cut 9 bases from V and 1 base from J; bases unmatched to any gene: 3. The germline CDR1 and CDR2 sequences are SNHLY and FYNNEI. This CDR3 region has 14 residues. CDR3 region: CARTSGLSYNEQFF. CDR3 DNA: TGTGCCAGGACTAGCGGGCTATCCTACAATGAGCAGTTCTTC. Variable domain in full (rest from reference TRBV2 and TRBJ2-1): EPEVTQTPSHQVTQMGQEVILRCVPISNHLYFYWYRQILGQKVEFLVSFYNNEISEKSEIFDDQFSVERPDGSNFTLKIRSTKLEDSAMYFCARTSGLSYNEQFFGPGTRLTVL.

This chain joins TRBV11-2 and TRBJ2-5, with a possible D match to TRBD2 (7 bases). CDR1 is SGHAT and CDR2 is FQNNGV in the germline V gene. The CDR3 has 15 residues. With 1 base removed from V and 7 bases from J, the gap between germline ends came to 16 bases. CDR3 amino acids: CASSLAPGGGPTQYF. For the CDR3, the DNA is TGTGCCAGCAGCTTAGCCCCGGGGGGCGGTCCGACCCAGTACTTC.

The chain links TRBV25-1 to TRBJ2-1; TRBD1 or TRBD2 may be the D gene (5 bases each). Looked up from germline, CDR1 is MGHDK and CDR2 is SYGVNS. The CDR3 runs to 12 residues. V lost 10 bases and J 2 bases, leaving 9 bases between the germline ends. CDR3 nucleotides: TGTGCCATTGGGGGTACCTACAATGAGCAGTTCTTC. The encoded protein is CAIGGTYNEQFF. The full variable domain, completed using reference TRBV25-1 and TRBJ2-1, is EADIYQTPRYLVIGTGKKITLECSQTMGHDKMYWYQQDPGMELHLIHYSYGVNSTEKGDLSSESTVSRIRTEHFPLTLESARPSHTSQYLCAIGGTYNEQFFGPGTRLTVL.

Of note for this clone: An end of the junction differs from the germline gene, which may be a read error. The rearrangement joins TRBV5-1 to TRBJ1-2, with TRBD1 matching over 10 bases. Germline CDR1 reads SGHRS; CDR2 reads YFSETQ. The CDR3 is 13 residues long. This chain's CDR3 is CASSWDRGQGYTF. DNA of the CDR3: TGTGCCAGCAGCTGGGACAGGGGACAGGGCTACACCTTC.

J is TRBJ1-5 and V is TRBV6-4, with a tentative D call TRBD1 (6 bases). V lost 3 bases, J lost 5 bases, and 8 bases lay in between. CDR1 is MRHNA and CDR2 is SNTAGT in the germline V gene. The CDR3 contains 13 residues. The CDR3 sequence is CASSEQGDQPQHF. CDR3 DNA: TGTGCCAGCAGTGAACAGGGCGATCAGCCCCAGCATTTT.